The T cell receptor beta chain under discussion was sequenced for a study of blood T cell repertoires in COVID-19. This clone was seen only once. The CDR3 contains 14 residues. Germline V CDR1 and CDR2: SGHNT, YYREEE (reference sequence). Trimming pared 0 bases from V and 8 bases from J, leaving 14 bases between. TCRdb's table, derived via immunoSEQ multiplex PCR, lists solely in-frame clones and lacks some. The profile shows 150,000 or so clones, 80% to 95% of them singletons. The chain couples TRBV5-4 to TRBJ1-2; D gene unclear. The source material was peripheral blood. This receptor was taken from a man aged 25-45 years with COVID-19, enrolled during active disease. This CDR3 is CASSLVADSGGYTF. The CDR3 region has the DNA TGTGCCAGCAGCTTGGTGGCCGACTCTGGCGGCTACACCTTC. Full variable domain (outside the CDR3, taken from reference TRBV5-4 and TRBJ1-2): ETGVTQSPTHLIKTRGQQVTLRCSSQSGHNTVSWYQQALGQGPQFIFQYYREEENGRGNFPPRFSGLQFPNYSSELNVNALELDDSALYLCASSLVADSGGYTFGSGTRLTVV.